This entry features one T cell receptor (beta chain) sequence. The antigen is unknown. This record comes from a study of T cell responses to AZD1222 COVID-19 vaccine. The overall study: Pooled in the analysis were second doses at about 4 or about 12 weeks.

Notes on the study in general: A rise in Spike-specific TCR breadth and depth followed two AZD1222 doses.

Profiling relied on immunoSEQ multiplex PCR, and the TCRdb table lists in-frame clones only, not all of them. The data contain about 140,000 clones, roughly 92% of them singletons. V lost 5 bases and J lost 0, with 10 bases in between. Germline CDR1 and CDR2: MNHEY and SVGAGI. CDR3 length equals 14 residues. The TCR originated in an adult in good health. The rearrangement links TRBV6-5 to TRBJ1-1; maybe TRBD1 (5 bases). Material: peripheral blood, obtained on day 0 of AZD1222 vaccination. CDR3: CASSRQILNTEAFF. The CDR3 bases are TGTGCCAGCAGTCGACAGATTTTGAACACTGAAGCTTTCTTT.